This section outlines one TCR beta chain sequence together with its context. The antigen is undetermined. The source of the sample is a study of cytomegalovirus exposure and HLA in healthy donors. Turning to the study itself: Among several hundred genotyped donors, around 81% fell in the Caucasian-associated ancestry cluster.

This CDR3 has 16 residues. The V and J ends lost 0 bases and 2 bases respectively, with 11 bases between them. 13 Jbeta primers and 60 Vbeta primers were used for the PCR. Assay: immunoSEQ multiplex PCR; the TCRdb copy retains only in-frame clones and omits some. Among about 130,000 clones listed, approximately 80% were seen once. Notes on the study in general: In most subjects, TCR beta sequences reportedly gave accurate predictions of HLA-A and HLA-B alleles. Within an earlier analysis, most TCR beta V segments proved productive either about 90% or about 30% of the time. Certain indistinguishable V segments, among them TRBV6-2 and TRBV6-3, were excluded.

The sequence came from a male donor in good health and CMV-seropositive. Sequencing input: PBMCs. The chain links TRBV23-1 to TRBJ1-5; maybe TRBD1 (6 bases). TRBV23-1 is known as an ORF, though its function is uncertain. The CDR3 region is CASSQSSPGGNQPQHF. For the CDR3, the DNA is TGCGCCAGCAGTCAATCGTCCCCAGGGGGCAATCAGCCCCAGCATTTT.